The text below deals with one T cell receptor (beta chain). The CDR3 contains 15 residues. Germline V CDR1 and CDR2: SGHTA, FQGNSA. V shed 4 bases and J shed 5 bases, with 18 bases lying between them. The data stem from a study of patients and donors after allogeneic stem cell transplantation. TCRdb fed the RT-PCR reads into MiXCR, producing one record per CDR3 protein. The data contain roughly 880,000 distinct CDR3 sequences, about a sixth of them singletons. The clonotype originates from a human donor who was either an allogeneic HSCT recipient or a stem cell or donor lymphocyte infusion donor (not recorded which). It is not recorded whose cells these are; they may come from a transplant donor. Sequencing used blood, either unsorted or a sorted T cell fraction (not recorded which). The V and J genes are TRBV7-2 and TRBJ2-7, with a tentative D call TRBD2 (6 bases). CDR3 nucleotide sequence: TGTGCCAGCAGCTCAGATTACGGGAGTCTGAACGAGCAGTACTTC. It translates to CASSSDYGSLNEQYF.